A single sample is the source of the 26 T cell receptor beta chains below, sequenced in a study of blood T cell repertoires in COVID-19. Only in-frame clones appear in the TCRdb table, and some are missing; sequencing was by immunoSEQ multiplex PCR. The sample lists under 450,000 clones, about 91% seen once, with around 1.5% in the top ten. The sample comprised peripheral blood. Receptors originate from a woman aged 35 to 49 with COVID-19, enrolled during active disease.

This chain connects TRBV28 to TRBJ2-1; D possibly corresponds to TRBD1 (6 bases). This CDR3 spans 13 amino acids. Germline values: CDR1 MDHEN, CDR2 SYDVKM. Trimming took off 3 bases at V and 8 bases at J, with 11 bases between the two ends. CDR3 sequence (DNA): TGTGCCAGCAGTTTGTTGGGGGCCTATGAGCAGTTCTTC. Protein: CASSLLGAYEQFF.

This clone was detected only once. The chain links TRBV4-3 to TRBJ2-4; the D gene is possibly TRBD1 (6 bases). The CDR3 length is 15 residues. V lost 1 base, J lost 1 base, and 8 bases lay in between. CDR1 and CDR2 (germline): LGHNA, YSLEER. The CDR3 DNA reads as TGCGCCAGCAGCCAAGTAGGGGGTGCCAAAAACATTCAGTACTTC. As protein: CASSQVGGAKNIQYF.

The rearrangement joins TRBV19 to TRBJ1-1; D not resolved. The CDR3 runs 17 residues. The germline gives CDR1 LNHDA, CDR2 SQIVND (reference sequence). The V end lost 6 bases, the J end lost 0 bases, and 20 bases lay between the germline ends. This chain's CDR3 is CASSHSKTRSLNTEAFF. The DNA of the CDR3 is TGTGCCAGTAGCCACTCCAAAACACGGAGCCTGAACACTGAAGCTTTCTTT.

V usage is TRBV11-2 and J usage is TRBJ2-2; weak D call: TRBD2 (7 bases). The CDR3 has 15 residues. The germline V and J ends were trimmed by 5 bases and 2 bases, with 12 bases remaining between them. Per the germline V gene, CDR1 is SGHAT and CDR2 is FQNNGV. This CDR3 reads CASSTRGGNTGELFF. The DNA for the CDR3 is TGTGCCAGCAGCACGAGGGGGGGCAACACCGGGGAGCTGTTTTTT.

The rearrangement uses TRBV4-1 and TRBJ2-3, with a tentative D call TRBD1 (6 bases). The germline CDR1 and CDR2 sequences are MGHRA and YSYEKL. There are 15 residues in the CDR3. V dropped 2 bases and J dropped 6 bases, with 15 bases sitting between them. CDR3 coding DNA: TGCGCCAGCAGCCAAATGGACAGCATGGATGATACGCAGTATTTT. This encodes CASSQMDSMDDTQYF.

The CDR3 is CASSLARVVETQYF. In DNA form, the CDR3 reads TGTGCCAGCAGCTTAGCGAGGGTAGTCGAGACCCAGTACTTC. The V call is TRBV7-2, the J call TRBJ2-5; tentative D call: TRBD2 (5 bases). The V end lost 0 bases, the J end lost 5 bases, and 10 bases lay between the germline ends. The germline gives CDR1 SGHTA, CDR2 FQGNSA. CDR3 length: 14 amino acids.

A single count supports this clone. This sequence joins TRBV2 and TRBJ1-1; 7 bases fit TRBD1. The CDR3 has 13 residues. With 7 bases clipped from V and 0 bases from J, the junction kept 2 bases outside the gene matches. Germline V gene lookup returns CDR1 SNHLY and CDR2 FYNNEI. The DNA of the CDR3 is TGTGCCAGCACCGACAGGGTGAACACTGAAGCTTTCTTT. Translating gives CASTDRVNTEAFF.

The chain recombines TRBV7-8 with TRBJ2-5; D remains ambiguous. V lost 5 bases and J lost 4, with 14 bases in between. The V gene's germline CDR1 is SGHVS and CDR2 FQNEAQ. The CDR3 is 14 amino acids. In nucleotides, the CDR3 is TGTGCCAGCAGCCCCTCTTCCCACGGAGAGACCCAGTACTTC. Amino acid sequence: CASSPSSHGETQYF.

This sequence joins TRBV7-2 and TRBJ1-3; a possible D gene is TRBD1 (6 bases). CDR3 length: 14 amino acids. Trimming took off 5 bases at V and 2 bases at J, with 10 bases between the two ends. Germline V gene data show CDR1 as SGHTA and CDR2 as FQGNSA. CDR3 residues: CASSPTGTGNTIYF. The CDR3 DNA reads as TGTGCCAGCAGCCCCACAGGGACTGGAAACACCATATATTTT.

The chain has TRBV5-4 and TRBJ1-4, with 8 bases aligning to TRBD1. The CDR3 contains 15 residues. Germline CDR1 reads SGHNT; CDR2 reads YYREEE (reference sequence). Trimming at V came to 3 bases and at J to 6 bases, leaving 7 bases not matched to a gene. CDR3 protein: CASSSPGTGDEKLFF. The CDR3 DNA reads as TGTGCCAGCAGCTCCCCCGGGACAGGAGATGAAAAACTGTTTTTT.

V gene TRBV15 combines with J gene TRBJ1-4; D not certain. Germline lookup yields CDR1 LNHNV and CDR2 YYDKDF (reference sequence). The V gene lost 4 bases and the J gene lost 4 bases, with 7 bases spanning the gap. The length of the CDR3 is 13 residues. CDR3 DNA: TGTGCCACCAGCATCGTCCTTAATGAAAAACTGTTTTTT. Amino acids: CATSIVLNEKLFF.

A few counts support this clone. V is TRBV27 and J is TRBJ2-2; perhaps TRBD1 as D (5 bases). Germline V gene lookup returns CDR1 MNHEY and CDR2 SMNVEV (reference sequence). V lost 7 bases, J lost 0 bases, and 12 bases lay in between. The CDR3 is 15 amino acids. Written as DNA, the CDR3 is TGTGCCAGCATTAAGCAGGGATCGAACACCGGGGAGCTGTTTTTT. Translated: CASIKQGSNTGELFF.

The rearrangement joins TRBV7-2 to TRBJ1-2, with a tentative D call TRBD1 (5 bases). Between the trimmed V and J ends, which lost 1 base and 5 bases, there was a span of 17 bases. The germline CDR1 and CDR2 sequences are SGHTA and FQGNSA. This CDR3 contains 16 residues. The CDR3 bases are TGTGCCAGCAGCTTAGGTCAGACCCAGGGAAGGTATGGCTACACCTTC. This sequence encodes CASSLGQTQGRYGYTF.

The rearrangement uses TRBV28 and TRBJ1-5, with 7 bases lining up with TRBD1. The length of the CDR3 is 16 residues. Trimming cost V 6 bases and J 4 bases; bases outside gene matches: 12. Germline values: CDR1 MDHEN, CDR2 SYDVKM. The CDR3 DNA is TGTGCCAGCAGCAATCCACAGGGGCGAGGAAATCAGCCCCAGCATTTT. Protein product: CASSNPQGRGNQPQHF.

The CDR3 sequence is CASSGTGDSSYEQYF. Written as DNA, the CDR3 is TGCGCCAGCAGCGGGACAGGGGATTCCTCCTACGAGCAGTACTTC. The V gene is TRBV5-1, the J gene TRBJ2-7; TRBD1 aligns across 10 bases. V shed 4 bases and J 0 bases; nucleotides not matched to a gene: 4. The CDR3 consists of 15 residues. From germline, CDR1 is SGHRS and CDR2 YFSETQ. Drawing the rest from reference TRBV5-1 and TRBJ2-7, the complete variable domain is KAGVTQTPRYLIKTRGQQVTLSCSPISGHRSVSWYQQTPGQGLQFLFEYFSETQRNKGNFPGRFSGRQFSNSRSEMNVSTLELGDSALYLCASSGTGDSSYEQYFGPGTRLTVT.

The rearrangement joins TRBV28 to TRBJ1-2; D is unclear. V dropped 2 bases and J dropped 4 bases, with 8 bases sitting between them. This CDR3 has 13 amino acids. CDR1 is MDHEN, CDR2 SYDVKM, per germline. The CDR3 nucleotides are TGTGCCAGCAGTTTACGGGGAAGCTATGGCTACACCTTC. Translated: CASSLRGSYGYTF.

This clone was observed a single time. CDR3 sequence (DNA): TGTGCCAGCAGCACCCTCCAGGGGAGAGAGACCCAGTACTTC. Protein sequence: CASSTLQGRETQYF. The chain uses TRBV3-1 (or the pseudogene TRBV3-2) and TRBJ2-5; D is possibly TRBD1 (6 bases). Per germline, CDR1 LGHDT and CDR2 YNNKEL (reference sequence). The CDR3 has 14 amino acids. With 5 bases removed from V and 4 bases from J, the gap between germline ends came to 14 bases.

The J gene is TRBJ1-4, the V gene TRBV2; perhaps TRBD1 as D (5 bases). The ends were cut back, 3 bases at V and 8 bases at J, with 13 bases in the middle. The CDR3 is made up of 14 amino acids. CDR1 is SNHLY and CDR2 is FYNNEI in the germline V gene. CDR3 region: CASSDNSGREKLFF. Written as DNA, the CDR3 is TGTGCCAGCAGTGATAATTCAGGGCGCGAAAAACTGTTTTTT.

The CDR3 protein is CAWSMAGGRIYQETQYF. The CDR3, as DNA: TGTGCCTGGAGTATGGCGGGAGGGCGGATCTATCAAGAGACCCAGTACTTC. This rearrangement joins TRBV30 to TRBJ2-5; 9 bases are a match to TRBD2. The CDR3 covers 17 residues. The J segment lost 2 bases and the V segment lost 2 bases, leaving 12 bases of the junction unmatched. The germline gives CDR1 GTSNPN, CDR2 SVGIG (reference sequence). Variable domain in full (rest from reference TRBV30 and TRBJ2-5): SQTIHQWPATLVQPVGSPLSLECTVEGTSNPNLYWYRQAAGRGLQLLFYSVGIGQISSEVPQNLSASRPQDRQFILSSKKLLLSDSGFYLCAWSMAGGRIYQETQYFGPGTRLLVL.

The chain recombines TRBV6-2 or TRBV6-3 with TRBJ2-7; 9 bases align to TRBD1. The J segment lost 1 base and the V segment lost 4 bases, leaving 5 bases of the junction unmatched. Germline V CDR1 and CDR2: MNHEY, SVGEGT. The CDR3 loop spans 15 amino acids. The CDR3 loop is CASSLTGGTSYEQYF. CDR3 DNA sequence: TGTGCCAGCAGTTTAACAGGGGGCACTTCCTACGAGCAGTACTTC.

The V and J genes are TRBV2 and TRBJ1-2; TRBD1 might be the D (5 bases). The CDR3 is 11 amino acids. V dropped 7 bases and J dropped 7 bases, with 10 bases sitting between them. Germline V gene lookup returns CDR1 SNHLY and CDR2 FYNNEI. CDR3 bases: TGTGCCAGCACCTTGGGGGGTGGCTACACCTTC. The encoded protein is CASTLGGGYTF.

V and J are TRBV5-1 and TRBJ2-5; D not certain. V was shortened by 1 base and J by 5 bases, with 12 bases between the two germline ends. CDR1 SGHRS and CDR2 YFSETQ come from the germline V gene. The CDR3 sequence is 14 residues long. For the CDR3, the DNA is TGCGCCAGCAGCTTGATCAAGCCCGGGGAGACCCAGTACTTC. Translating gives CASSLIKPGETQYF.

The rearrangement links TRBV28 to TRBJ1-1; the D gene is possibly TRBD1 (5 bases). CDR1 and CDR2 from the germline V gene are MDHEN and SYDVKM. V was trimmed by 6 bases and J by 8 bases, leaving 16 bases between them. The CDR3 contains 13 residues. CDR3 nucleotide sequence: TGTGCCAGCAGCCTCTTACCCCGGGGGGAAGCTTTCTTT. As protein: CASSLLPRGEAFF.

The gene calls are TRBV10-3 and TRBJ1-5, with 11 bases that match TRBD1. Unmatched junction bases numbered 13, after V lost 9 bases and J lost 0 bases. The CDR3 extends over 18 amino acids. Germline CDR1 reads ENHRY; CDR2 reads SYGVKD. The CDR3 loop reads CAIPPGQGVFHSNQPQHF. CDR3 bases: TGTGCCATTCCTCCGGGACAGGGGGTATTTCATAGCAATCAGCCCCAGCATTTT.

The V and J genes are TRBV28 and TRBJ2-2; 10 bases match TRBD1. With V trimmed by 7 bases and J by 3 bases, 2 bases remained unmatched. Per the germline V gene, CDR1 is MDHEN and CDR2 is SYDVKM. This CDR3 is 14 amino acids long. CDR3 nucleotides: TGTGCCAGCATGGGGACAGGGGACACCGGGGAGCTGTTTTTT. Translating it yields CASMGTGDTGELFF.

The V gene is TRBV30, the J gene TRBJ1-6; weak D call: TRBD1 (6 bases). Trimming removed 5 bases from V and 3 bases from J, with 14 bases in between. Germline V gene lookup returns CDR1 GTSNPN and CDR2 SVGIG (reference sequence). The CDR3 has 15 amino acids. The CDR3 here is CAWGWMDSYNSPLHF. CDR3 coding DNA: TGTGCCTGGGGGTGGATGGACAGCTATAATTCACCCCTCCACTTT. Drawing the rest from reference TRBV30 and TRBJ1-6, the complete variable domain is SQTIHQWPATLVQPVGSPLSLECTVEGTSNPNLYWYRQAAGRGLQLLFYSVGIGQISSEVPQNLSASRPQDRQFILSSKKLLLSDSGFYLCAWGWMDSYNSPLHFGNGTRLTVT.